Presented here are 29 T cell receptor beta chains from one specimen sequenced in a study of metastatic and nonmetastatic thyroid tumors. TCRdb redid the clone calls on the PCR reads using MiXCR. The data hold about 40,000 clones, with about an eighth observed a single time. Not a single patient had been given any form of treatment at any point before undergoing thyroid surgery. The sample was blood. All receptors derive from a female donor with papillary thyroid cancer or a benign thyroid nodule (not recorded which). Some clones in this sample may be carry-over from other donors' samples.

This clone has ten or more counts. This rearrangement joins TRBV4-1 to TRBJ2-4; 8 bases map to TRBD2. J lost 0 bases, V lost 1 base, and 11 bases had no gene match. Germline CDR1 is MGHRA and CDR2 is YSYEKL. The CDR3 totals 19 residues. The CDR3 protein is CASSQGGLAEILAKNIQYF. The DNA for the CDR3 is TGCGCCAGCAGCCAAGGAGGACTAGCCGAGATACTAGCCAAAAACATTCAGTACTTC.

There are many counts of this clone. The genes are TRBV5-4 and TRBJ2-4, with TRBD2 identical over 7 bases. V lost 0 bases, J lost 7 bases, and 4 bases stayed unmatched. The CDR3 totals 14 residues. Germline values: CDR1 SGHNT, CDR2 YYREEE (reference sequence). Written as DNA, the CDR3 is TGTGCCAGCAGCTTGGGAAGCGGGACCAACATTCAGTACTTC. This gives the protein CASSLGSGTNIQYF.

This clone was counted at least ten times. V usage is TRBV10-1 and J usage is TRBJ2-1; the D gene is possibly TRBD2 (5 bases). V was pared by 0 bases and J by 0 bases, with 9 bases between. Per the germline V gene, CDR1 is WNHNN and CDR2 is SYGVQD (reference sequence). This CDR3 comprises 16 residues. The CDR3, as DNA: TGCGCCAGCAGTGAGTCAGAGGGCAGCTCCTACAATGAGCAGTTCTTC. The encoded protein is CASSESEGSSYNEQFF.

This clone was seen at least ten times. The chain is built from TRBV5-4 and TRBJ1-1, with 7 bases that match TRBD1. CDR1 and CDR2 (germline): SGHNT, YYREEE (reference sequence). The V and J ends lost 7 bases and 0 bases, in that order; junction bases with no gene match: 9. There are 15 residues in the CDR3. Written as DNA, the CDR3 is TGTGCCAGCTCTCAGGGGGATTACATGAACACTGAAGCTTTCTTT. It is translated as CASSQGDYMNTEAFF.

This clone was counted ten times or more. The chain carries TRBV2 and TRBJ2-7; TRBD2 is a possible D gene (6 bases). In germline, CDR1 is SNHLY, CDR2 FYNNEI. Trimming took off 4 bases at V and 6 bases at J, with 22 bases between the two ends. The CDR3 sequence is 16 residues long. CDR3 in amino acids: CASSGNPRSGVREQYF. The CDR3 DNA follows: TGTGCCAGCAGTGGAAACCCCAGGTCGGGAGTTCGCGAGCAGTACTTC. The variable domain in full, completed from reference TRBV2 and TRBJ2-7, reads EPEVTQTPSHQVTQMGQEVILRCVPISNHLYFYWYRQILGQKVEFLVSFYNNEISEKSEIFDDQFSVERPDGSNFTLKIRSTKLEDSAMYFCASSGNPRSGVREQYFGPGTRLTVT.

This clone was detected many times. This chain joins TRBV28 and TRBJ2-3; D is unclear. CDR1 and CDR2 from the germline V gene are MDHEN and SYDVKM. Trimming stripped 2 bases from V and 4 bases from J, with 4 bases between. The CDR3 sequence is 12 residues long. The CDR3 bases are TGTGCCAGCAGTTTACCTTCAGATACGCAGTATTTT. It codes for CASSLPSDTQYF.

This clone showed up many times. V gene TRBV6-1 combines with J gene TRBJ2-2; 11 bases are a match to TRBD1. The CDR3 extends over 15 amino acids. V trimming: 6 bases; J trimming: 8 bases; junction bases outside the gene matches: 8. Germline loops: CDR1 MNHNS, CDR2 SASEGT. CDR3 residues: CASRTGQGDLGELFF. In DNA form, the CDR3 reads TGTGCCAGCAGAACGGGACAGGGGGATTTGGGGGAGCTGTTTTTT.

This clone was counted ten times or more. The gene calls are TRBV11-2 and TRBJ1-2; no clear D gene. V was trimmed by 1 base and J by 4 bases, leaving 7 bases between them. The CDR3 has 13 residues. Germline V gene lookup returns CDR1 SGHAT and CDR2 FQNNGV. The CDR3 is CASSLVGFYGYTF. CDR3 DNA: TGTGCCAGCAGCTTAGTAGGGTTCTATGGCTACACCTTC.

The chain employs TRBV6-5 and TRBJ1-5; D is perhaps TRBD1 (5 bases). The V end was cut by 4 bases, the J end by 7 bases, with 26 bases between. The CDR3 sequence is 18 residues long. From germline, CDR1 is MNHEY and CDR2 SVGAGI. The CDR3 DNA follows: TGTGCCAGCAGTTGGACCGTCGGGGACGTTAGTTTAGACCAGCCCCAGCATTTT. It codes for CASSWTVGDVSLDQPQHF.

This clone showed up many times. The chain is built from TRBV10-3 and TRBJ2-3, with 7 bases matching TRBD2. Looked up from germline, CDR1 is ENHRY and CDR2 is SYGVKD. V lost 3 bases, J lost 6 bases, and 6 bases stayed unmatched. This CDR3 has 14 residues. CDR3 sequence: CAISDGGGADTQYF. As DNA, the CDR3 is TGTGCCATCAGTGATGGCGGGGGAGCTGATACGCAGTATTTT.

This clone has at least ten counts. This chain uses TRBV5-1 with TRBJ2-1; TRBD2 matches at 7 bases. CDR1 is SGHRS and CDR2 is YFSETQ in the germline V gene. The CDR3 consists of 17 residues. With 2 bases clipped from V and 0 bases from J, the junction kept 8 bases outside the gene matches. CDR3 loop: CASSFASGLFSYNEQFF. Written as DNA, the CDR3 is TGCGCCAGCAGCTTTGCTAGCGGCCTGTTCTCCTACAATGAGCAGTTCTTC.

This clone was seen many times. V usage is TRBV12-3 or TRBV12-4 and J usage is TRBJ2-1; TRBD2 agrees at 14 bases. With 4 bases clipped from V and 7 bases from J, the junction kept 9 bases outside the gene matches. The CDR3 is made up of 17 amino acids. The CDR3 reads CASSSTRTSGRFNEQFF. The CDR3, as DNA: TGTGCCAGCAGTTCCACCCGGACTAGCGGGAGGTTTAATGAGCAGTTCTTC.

This clone has ten or more counts. The rearrangement joins TRBV11-2 to TRBJ2-7, with 7 positions matching TRBD2. The CDR3 is 16 residues long. Trimming at V came to 4 bases and at J to 5 bases, leaving 14 bases not matched to a gene. Per the germline V gene, CDR1 is SGHAT and CDR2 is FQNNGV. CDR3 DNA: TGTGCCAGCAGCTCCCCTCGTGGGGAGGGGATCCACGAGCAGTACTTC. It specifies CASSSPRGEGIHEQYF.

This clone has at least ten counts. The V gene is TRBV27, the J gene TRBJ2-3, with 9 bases identical to TRBD1. With V trimmed by 2 bases and J by 0 bases, 12 bases remained unmatched. Germline assignment: CDR1 MNHEY and CDR2 SMNVEV (reference sequence). This CDR3 spans 19 amino acids. CDR3 sequence (DNA): TGTGCCAGCAGTTTAACACCGGACCCGGGACAGGGAAGCACAGATACGCAGTATTTT. This gives the protein CASSLTPDPGQGSTDTQYF.

This clone showed up many times. Germline and junction disagree at one end, which may indicate a read error. This sequence joins TRBV7-7 and TRBJ1-1; 7 bases line up with TRBD1. Germline V CDR1 and CDR2: SSHAT, FNYEAQ (reference sequence). This CDR3 is built from 13 residues. CDR3 nucleotide sequence: TGTGCTAGCAGCTTAGGTTTGACAGGGAAGGTTTTCTTT. Translated, it gives CASSLGLTGKVFF.

The sample holds many counts of this clone. The chain uses TRBV27 and TRBJ1-1, with D tentatively TRBD1 (5 bases). Trimming took 2 bases from V and 2 from J, leaving 15 bases between them. The CDR3 totals 16 residues. Germline V gives CDR1 MNHEY, CDR2 SMNVEV (reference sequence). The CDR3 loop is CASSLRPPQGNTEAFF. DNA for the CDR3: TGTGCCAGCAGTTTAAGGCCCCCTCAGGGTAACACTGAAGCTTTCTTT.

Many counts were recorded for this clone. This chain connects TRBV10-3 to TRBJ1-1; possibly TRBD1 for D (5 bases). The CDR3 covers 13 residues. Germline-derived CDR1 and CDR2 are ENHRY and SYGVKD. Trimming took off 7 bases at V and 2 bases at J, with 11 bases between the two ends. The chain's CDR3 is CAITRDLNTEAFF. The CDR3 nucleotides read TGTGCCATCACCCGGGACCTTAACACTGAAGCTTTCTTT.

The table lists this clone with a few counts. This rearrangement joins TRBV24-1 to TRBJ2-7; D unclear. There are 12 residues in the CDR3. Germline V gives CDR1 KGHDR, CDR2 SFDVKD. V was clipped by 5 bases and J by 6 bases, with 10 bases between them. This chain's CDR3 is CATSVRLGEQYV. The CDR3 DNA reads as TGTGCCACCAGTGTCCGGCTGGGCGAGCAGTACGTC.

About this clone itself: A read error is possible here, since a much larger clone lies one base away. The chain recombines TRBV7-9 with TRBJ2-3; D remains unclear. The CDR3 has 14 residues. Germline V gene data show CDR1 as SEHNR and CDR2 as FQNEAQ (reference sequence). The V gene lost 1 base and the J gene lost 7 bases, with 12 bases spanning the gap. The CDR3 reads CASSLEVPGYTQYF. The CDR3 DNA follows: TGTGCCAGCAGCTTAGAGGTCCCCGGGTATACGCAGTATTTT.

In this sample, this clone turned up many times. V and J are TRBV27 and TRBJ1-2, with TRBD1 identical over 8 bases. The germline gives CDR1 MNHEY, CDR2 SMNVEV (reference sequence). The V segment lost 5 bases and the J segment 2 bases; nucleotides outside the gene matches: 7. This CDR3 is built from 15 residues. DNA of the CDR3: TGTGCCAGCAGTCACTTCCGGACAGGGAACTATGGCTACACCTTC. Translation: CASSHFRTGNYGYTF.

This clone appeared many times. The chain employs TRBV7-8 and TRBJ2-7; TRBD1 might be the D (5 bases). The CDR3 consists of 14 residues. Germline values: CDR1 SGHVS, CDR2 FQNEAQ. The germline V and J ends were trimmed by 2 bases and 7 bases, with 15 bases remaining between them. CDR3 protein: CASSLLAGHWEQYF. As DNA, the CDR3 is TGTGCCAGCAGCTTATTGGCAGGACACTGGGAGCAGTACTTC.

This clone was counted only a few times. The chain has TRBV28 and TRBJ2-3; D gene unclear. This CDR3 is built from 15 residues. The V and J ends lost 5 bases and 0 bases respectively, with 12 bases between them. Germline V CDR1 and CDR2: MDHEN, SYDVKM. DNA for the CDR3: TGTGCCAGCAGTCCCTCGATACCTAGCACAGATACGCAGTATTTT. This translates into CASSPSIPSTDTQYF. The full variable domain, in which reference TRBV28 and TRBJ2-3 provide the parts outside the CDR3, is DVKVTQSSRYLVKRTGEKVFLECVQDMDHENMFWYRQDPGLGLRLIYFSYDVKMKEKGDIPEGYSVSREKKERFSLILESASTNQTSMYLCASSPSIPSTDTQYFGPGTRLTVL.

Comment on this clone: Just one base apart from a much larger clone, this may be a read error. The conserved phenylalanine or tryptophan normally closing the CDR3 is absent here, so this likely arose from a read error. This sequence joins TRBV11-2 and TRBJ2-5; D remains ambiguous. Between the trimmed V and J ends, which lost 1 base and 5 bases, there was a span of 11 bases. This CDR3 has 14 amino acids. Germline CDR1 reads SGHAT; CDR2 reads FQNNGV. Written as DNA, the CDR3 is TGTGCCAGCAGCTTAGGTTACAGTGAGGAGACCCAGTACTCC. Protein sequence: CASSLGYSEETQYS.

This clone was found many times. V and J are TRBV18 and TRBJ2-7; 8 nucleotides line up with TRBD1. The germline CDR1 and CDR2 sequences are KGHSH and LQKENI. The CDR3 loop spans 15 amino acids. V was pared by 3 bases and J by 3 bases, with 7 bases of the junction left unmatched. The CDR3 is CASSPPTGAGYEQYF. In DNA form, the CDR3 reads TGTGCCAGCTCACCTCCGACAGGGGCCGGCTACGAGCAGTACTTC.

This clone was seen repeatedly, ten times or more. This chain links TRBV6-1 with TRBJ1-4; D unresolved. Germline-derived CDR1 and CDR2 are MNHNS and SASEGT. V was trimmed by 7 bases and J by 4 bases, leaving 10 bases between them. The CDR3 totals 13 residues. The CDR3 sequence is CASTGGINEKLFF. The CDR3 DNA sequence: TGTGCCAGCACGGGCGGAATTAATGAAAAACTGTTTTTT.

This chain uses TRBV30 with TRBJ1-3, with D uncertain. The V and J ends lost 4 bases and 0 bases respectively, with 13 bases between them. This CDR3 has 15 amino acids. The germline V gene has CDR1 GTSNPN and CDR2 SVGIG (reference sequence). In nucleotides, the CDR3 is TGTGCCTGGACCGAGACGGCCTTCTCTGGAAACACCATATATTTT. Translating gives CAWTETAFSGNTIYF.

In its sample, this clone was seen once. The chain uses TRBV18 and TRBJ1-5; D is uncertain. The CDR3 totals 15 residues. The V gene's germline CDR1 is KGHSH and CDR2 LQKENI. V lost 5 bases to trimming and J lost 1 base, with 12 bases between them. Written as DNA, the CDR3 is TGTGCCAGCTCAAGATTGGCGGAGAGCAATCAGCCCCAGCATTTT. Encoded protein: CASSRLAESNQPQHF.

This clone has a count of ten or more. The chain uses TRBV24-1 and TRBJ2-1; 10 nucleotides agree with TRBD2. Germline values: CDR1 KGHDR, CDR2 SFDVKD. CDR3 length: 16 residues. Trimming removed 7 bases from V and 7 bases from J; junction bases left unmatched: 12. CDR3 nucleotide sequence: TGTGCCACCAGCACCCCTAGCGGGAGTCCGGGGAATGAGCAGTTCTTC. Residues: CATSTPSGSPGNEQFF.

At least ten counts were recorded for this clone. The rearrangement links TRBV2 to TRBJ1-5; 7 nucleotides align to TRBD1. In germline, CDR1 is SNHLY, CDR2 FYNNEI. J lost 6 bases, V lost 1 base, and 6 bases had no gene match. The CDR3 totals 15 residues. The CDR3: CASSEERGGGQPQHF. The CDR3 DNA sequence: TGTGCCAGCAGTGAAGAAAGAGGGGGCGGTCAGCCCCAGCATTTT. The whole variable domain, remainder taken from reference TRBV2 and TRBJ1-5, is EPEVTQTPSHQVTQMGQEVILRCVPISNHLYFYWYRQILGQKVEFLVSFYNNEISEKSEIFDDQFSVERPDGSNFTLKIRSTKLEDSAMYFCASSEERGGGQPQHFGDGTRLSIL.